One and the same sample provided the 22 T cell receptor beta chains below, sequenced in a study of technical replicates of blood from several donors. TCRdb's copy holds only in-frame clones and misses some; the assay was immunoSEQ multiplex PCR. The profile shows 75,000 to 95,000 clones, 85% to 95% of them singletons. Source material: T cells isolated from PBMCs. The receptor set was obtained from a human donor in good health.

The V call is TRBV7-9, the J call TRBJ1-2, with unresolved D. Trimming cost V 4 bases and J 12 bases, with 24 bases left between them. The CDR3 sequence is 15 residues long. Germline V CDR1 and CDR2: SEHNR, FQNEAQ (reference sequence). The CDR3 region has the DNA TGTGCCAGCAGCTCTCATCACCTGCCGGTAGGGAGGAACACCTTC. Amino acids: CASSSHHLPVGRNTF.

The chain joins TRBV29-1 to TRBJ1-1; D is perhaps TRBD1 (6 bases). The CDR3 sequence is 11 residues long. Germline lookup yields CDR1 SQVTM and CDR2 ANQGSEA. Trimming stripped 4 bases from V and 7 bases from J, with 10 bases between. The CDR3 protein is CSVGQEVEAFF. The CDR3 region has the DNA TGCAGCGTTGGACAGGAGGTTGAAGCTTTCTTT. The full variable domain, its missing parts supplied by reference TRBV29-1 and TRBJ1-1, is SAVISQKPSRDICQRGTSLTIQCQVDSQVTMMFWYRQQPGQSLTLIATANQGSEATYESGFVIDKFPISRPNLTFSTLTVSNMSPEDSSIYLCSVGQEVEAFFGQGTRLTVV.

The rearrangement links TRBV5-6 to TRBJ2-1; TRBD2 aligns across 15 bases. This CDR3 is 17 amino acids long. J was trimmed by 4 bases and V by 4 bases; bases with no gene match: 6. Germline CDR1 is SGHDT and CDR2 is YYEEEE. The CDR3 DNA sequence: TGTGCCAGCAGCCAGGGACTAGCGGGGGGCAATTACAATGAGCAGTTCTTC. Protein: CASSQGLAGGNYNEQFF.

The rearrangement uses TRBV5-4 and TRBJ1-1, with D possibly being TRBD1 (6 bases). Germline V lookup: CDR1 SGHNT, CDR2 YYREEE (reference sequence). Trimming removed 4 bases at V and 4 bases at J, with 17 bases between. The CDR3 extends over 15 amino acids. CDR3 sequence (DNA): TGTGCCAGCAGCGCTTACCGACAGGACGGCACTGAAGCTTTCTTT. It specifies CASSAYRQDGTEAFF.

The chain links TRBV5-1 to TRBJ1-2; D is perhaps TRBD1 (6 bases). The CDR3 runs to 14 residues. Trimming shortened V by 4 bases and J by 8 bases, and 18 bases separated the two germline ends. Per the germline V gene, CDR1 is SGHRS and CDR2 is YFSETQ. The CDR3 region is CASSHGGAAEGYTF. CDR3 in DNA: TGCGCCAGCAGCCACGGGGGGGCAGCTGAGGGCTACACCTTC.

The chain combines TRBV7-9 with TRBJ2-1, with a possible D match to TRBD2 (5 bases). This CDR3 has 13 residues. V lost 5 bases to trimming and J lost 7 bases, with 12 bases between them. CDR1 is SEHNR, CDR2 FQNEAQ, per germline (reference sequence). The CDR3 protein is CASSPAAENEQFF. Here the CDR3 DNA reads TGTGCCAGCAGCCCAGCGGCAGAGAATGAGCAGTTCTTC.

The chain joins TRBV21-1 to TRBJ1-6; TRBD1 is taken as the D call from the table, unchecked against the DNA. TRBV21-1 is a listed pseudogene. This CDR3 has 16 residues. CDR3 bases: TGTGCCAGGAGAATCAATACCGGACAGGGAAGGTCACCCCTCCACTTT. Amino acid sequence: CARRINTGQGRSPLHF.

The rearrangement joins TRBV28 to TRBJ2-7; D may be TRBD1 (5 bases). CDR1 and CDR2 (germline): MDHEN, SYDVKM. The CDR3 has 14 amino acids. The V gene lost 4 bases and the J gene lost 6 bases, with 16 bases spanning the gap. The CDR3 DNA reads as TGTGCCAGCAGTTCGTCTAGGACAAGAGTCGAGCAGTACTTC. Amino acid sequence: CASSSSRTRVEQYF.

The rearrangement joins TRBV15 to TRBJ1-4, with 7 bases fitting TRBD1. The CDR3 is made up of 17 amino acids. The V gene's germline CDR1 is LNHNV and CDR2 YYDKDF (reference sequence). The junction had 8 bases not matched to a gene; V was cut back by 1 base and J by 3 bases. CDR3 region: CATSRGQGIGANEKLFF. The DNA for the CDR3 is TGTGCCACCAGCAGAGGACAGGGAATAGGAGCTAATGAAAAACTGTTTTTT.

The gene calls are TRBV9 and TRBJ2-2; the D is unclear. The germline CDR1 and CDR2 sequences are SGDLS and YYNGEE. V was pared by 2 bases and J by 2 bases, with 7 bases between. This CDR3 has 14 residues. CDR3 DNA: TGTGCCAGCAGCGTGGCTTCCAACACCGGGGAGCTGTTTTTT. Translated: CASSVASNTGELFF.

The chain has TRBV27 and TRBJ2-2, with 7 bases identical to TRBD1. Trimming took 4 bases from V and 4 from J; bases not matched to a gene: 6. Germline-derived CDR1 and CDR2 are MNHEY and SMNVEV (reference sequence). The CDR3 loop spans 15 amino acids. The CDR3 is CASSWDSLFTGELFF. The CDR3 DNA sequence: TGTGCCAGCAGTTGGGACAGTCTCTTCACCGGGGAGCTGTTTTTT.

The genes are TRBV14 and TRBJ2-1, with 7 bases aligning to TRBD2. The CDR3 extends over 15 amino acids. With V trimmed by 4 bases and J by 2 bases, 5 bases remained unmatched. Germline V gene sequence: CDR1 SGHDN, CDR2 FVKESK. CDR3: CASSLYLAAYNEQFF. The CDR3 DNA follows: TGTGCCAGCAGCCTGTACCTAGCGGCCTACAATGAGCAGTTCTTC. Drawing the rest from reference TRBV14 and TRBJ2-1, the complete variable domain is EAGVTQFPSHSVIEKGQTVTLRCDPISGHDNLYWYRRVMGKEIKFLLHFVKESKQDESGMPNNRFLAERTGGTYSTLKVQPAELEDSGVYFCASSLYLAAYNEQFFGPGTRLTVL.

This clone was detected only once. This chain's CDR3 is CASSTGWELFF. DNA of the CDR3: TGTGCCAGCAGTACAGGCTGGGAGCTGTTTTTT. This chain links TRBV6-1 with TRBJ2-2; tentatively, D is TRBD1 (5 bases). CDR3 length equals 11 residues. V was shortened by 5 bases and J by 9 bases, with 7 bases between the two germline ends. Germline assignment: CDR1 MNHNS and CDR2 SASEGT.

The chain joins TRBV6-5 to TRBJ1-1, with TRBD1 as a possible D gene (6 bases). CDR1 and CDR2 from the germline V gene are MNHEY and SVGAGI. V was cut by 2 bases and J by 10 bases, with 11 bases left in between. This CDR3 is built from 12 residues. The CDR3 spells CASSYRGGRAFF. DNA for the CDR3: TGTGCCAGCAGTTACAGGGGGGGGCGAGCTTTCTTT.

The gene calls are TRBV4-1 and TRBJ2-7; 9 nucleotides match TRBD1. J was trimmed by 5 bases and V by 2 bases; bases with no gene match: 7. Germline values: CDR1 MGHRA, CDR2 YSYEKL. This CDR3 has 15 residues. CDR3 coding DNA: TGCGCCAGCAGCCAACGGACAGGGGAGTGGGACGAGCAGTACTTC. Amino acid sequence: CASSQRTGEWDEQYF.

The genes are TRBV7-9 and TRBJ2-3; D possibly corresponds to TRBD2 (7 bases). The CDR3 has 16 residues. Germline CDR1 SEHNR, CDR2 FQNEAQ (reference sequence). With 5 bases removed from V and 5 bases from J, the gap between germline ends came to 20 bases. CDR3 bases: TGTGCCAGCAGCCACGGGGGGCGAGTAGTCGAAGATACGCAGTATTTT. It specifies CASSHGGRVVEDTQYF.

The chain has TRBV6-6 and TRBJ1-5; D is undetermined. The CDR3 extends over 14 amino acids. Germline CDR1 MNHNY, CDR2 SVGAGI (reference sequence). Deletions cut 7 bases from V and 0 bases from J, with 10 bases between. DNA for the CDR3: TGTGCCAGCACAGGCAGTAATAGCAATCAGCCCCAGCATTTT. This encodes CASTGSNSNQPQHF.

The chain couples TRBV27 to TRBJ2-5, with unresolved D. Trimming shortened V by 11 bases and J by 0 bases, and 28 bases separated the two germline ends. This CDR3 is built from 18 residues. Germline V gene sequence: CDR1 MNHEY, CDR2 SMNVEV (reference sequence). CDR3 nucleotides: TGTGCCCACAATTGCGGTCTCCCGAGACTTGTAGACCAAGAGACCCAGTACTTC. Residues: CAHNCGLPRLVDQETQYF.

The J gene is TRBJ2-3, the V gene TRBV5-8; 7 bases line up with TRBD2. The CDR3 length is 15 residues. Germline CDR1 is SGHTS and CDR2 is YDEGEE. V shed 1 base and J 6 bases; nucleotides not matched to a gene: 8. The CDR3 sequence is CASSLMTSSVDTQYF. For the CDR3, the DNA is TGTGCCAGCAGCTTGATGACTAGCTCGGTGGATACGCAGTATTTT. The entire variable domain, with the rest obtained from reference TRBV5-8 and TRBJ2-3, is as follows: EAGVTQSPTHLIKTRGQQATLRCSPISGHTSVYWYQQALGLGLQFLLWYDEGEERNRGNFPPRFSGRQFPNYSSELNVNALELEDSALYLCASSLMTSSVDTQYFGPGTRLTVL.

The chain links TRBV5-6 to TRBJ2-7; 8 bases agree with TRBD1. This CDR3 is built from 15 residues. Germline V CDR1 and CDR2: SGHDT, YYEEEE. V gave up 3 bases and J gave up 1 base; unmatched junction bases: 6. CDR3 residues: CASSSRGQESYEQYF. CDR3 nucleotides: TGTGCCAGCAGCTCGCGGGGACAGGAATCCTACGAGCAGTACTTC.

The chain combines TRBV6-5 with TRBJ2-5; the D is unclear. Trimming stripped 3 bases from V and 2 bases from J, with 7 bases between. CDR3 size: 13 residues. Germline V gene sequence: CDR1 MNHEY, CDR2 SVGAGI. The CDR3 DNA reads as TGTGCCAGCAGTTATTTACGGCAAGAGACCCAGTACTTC. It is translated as CASSYLRQETQYF.

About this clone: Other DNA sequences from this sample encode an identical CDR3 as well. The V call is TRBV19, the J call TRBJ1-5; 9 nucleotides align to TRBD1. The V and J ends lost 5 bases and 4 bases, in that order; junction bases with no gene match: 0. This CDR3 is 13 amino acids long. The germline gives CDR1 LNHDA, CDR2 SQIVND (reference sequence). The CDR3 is CASSGTGNQPQHF. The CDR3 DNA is TGTGCCAGTAGTGGGACAGGGAATCAGCCCCAGCATTTT.